Listed below are T cell receptor beta chains from one sample, sequenced in a study of T cell responses to AZD1222 COVID-19 vaccine. Repertoires were generated with immunoSEQ multiplex PCR, while TCRdb's copy carries only in-frame clones and drops some. The table shows about 100,000 clones, with roughly 84% occurring only once. The sample was peripheral blood, taken on day 0 of AZD1222 vaccination. The receptors originated from an adult in good health. Both conserved end residues are part of each CDR3. The order of the fields is J gene, V gene, D gene, clone size, CDR3 DNA, CDR3 protein. A D gene is named only where the DNA matches it firmly. Some rows have no size entry. The others give once, few or many, or a class for an expanded clone.

J: TRBJ2-7
V: TRBV7-9
D: NA
size: NA
DNA: TGTGCCAGCAGCGTAACCGGGACCTCCTACGAGCAGTACTTC
CDR3: CASSVTGTSYEQYF

J: TRBJ1-6
V: TRBV5-1
D: TRBD1
size: NA
DNA: TGCGCCAGCAGCTCCTGGACAGGCGCCAGGGGTTCACCCCTCCACTTT
CDR3: CASSSWTGARGSPLHF

J: TRBJ2-1
V: TRBV6-5
D: TRBD1
size: NA
DNA: TGTGCCAGCGGCAGGGCAGGGGGAATTTTCAATGAGCAGTTCTTC
CDR3: CASGRAGGIFNEQFF

J: TRBJ1-2
V: TRBV5-1
D: TRBD1
size: NA
DNA: TGCGCCAGCAGCTCAGAGGGACAGTTCGCCGGCTACACCTTC
CDR3: CASSSEGQFAGYTF

J: TRBJ1-3
V: TRBV9
D: NA
size: NA
DNA: TGTGCCAGCAGCGTAGGGGCCGTCGCGGACACCATATATTTT
CDR3: CASSVGAVADTIYF

J: TRBJ2-3
V: TRBV13
D: TRBD2
size: once
DNA: TGTGCCAGCAGCCCGCAACTAGCGGAAGTCACAGATACGCAGTATTTT
CDR3: CASSPQLAEVTDTQYF

J: TRBJ2-2
V: TRBV4-1
D: TRBD2
size: NA
DNA: TGCGCCAGCAGCCAAGAATCTAGCGGGGGAAACACCGGGGAGCTGTTTTTT
CDR3: CASSQESSGGNTGELFF

J: TRBJ1-6
V: TRBV5-1
D: NA
size: once
DNA: TGCGCCAGCAGCTTAGAGGGTTATTCACCCCTCCACTTT
CDR3: CASSLEGYSPLHF

J: TRBJ1-6
V: TRBV3-1/TRBV3-2
D: NA
size: NA
DNA: TGTGCCAGCAGCCAAACCGGGCCCTATAATTCACCCCTCCACTTT
CDR3: CASSQTGPYNSPLHF

J: TRBJ1-1
V: TRBV14
D: NA
size: NA
DNA: TGTGCCAGCAGCCAAGAAAGAGTGGGCACTGAAGCTTTCTTT
CDR3: CASSQERVGTEAFF

J: TRBJ2-5
V: TRBV6-2/TRBV6-3
D: TRBD2
size: NA
DNA: TGTGCCAGCAGTCTAAGCGGGGGAAAGACCCAGTACTTC
CDR3: CASSLSGGKTQYF

J: TRBJ2-2
V: TRBV5-4
D: NA
size: NA
DNA: TGTGCCAGCAGCTTGGCCATAGGGACCGGGGAGCTGTTTTTT
CDR3: CASSLAIGTGELFF

J: TRBJ1-4
V: TRBV3-1/TRBV3-2
D: NA
size: once
DNA: TGTGCCAGCAGCCAAAACGGGGTCTTAGAAAAACTGTTTTTT
CDR3: CASSQNGVLEKLFF

J: TRBJ1-2
V: TRBV11-1
D: TRBD1
size: NA
DNA: TGTGCCAGCAGCCCGGGACAGGGGACTAACTATGGCTACACCTTC
CDR3: CASSPGQGTNYGYTF

J: TRBJ2-1
V: TRBV18
D: TRBD2
size: NA
DNA: TGTGCCAGCTCTCTTAGCGGGGGTGACTACAATGAGCAGTTCTTC
CDR3: CASSLSGGDYNEQFF

J: TRBJ1-2
V: TRBV6-2/TRBV6-3
D: NA
size: NA
DNA: TGTGCCAGCAGTTACTTGACGGGCTATGGCTACACCTTC
CDR3: CASSYLTGYGYTF

J: TRBJ2-3
V: TRBV11-3
D: NA
size: NA
DNA: TGTGCCAGCAGCCCCGGGAAGGGGTCCCCAGATACGCAGTATTTT
CDR3: CASSPGKGSPDTQYF

J: TRBJ2-3
V: TRBV7-9
D: NA
size: NA
DNA: TGTGCCAGCAGCCTAGCTGGGTTACGAACAGATACGCAGTATTTT
CDR3: CASSLAGLRTDTQYF

J: TRBJ1-1
V: TRBV27
D: TRBD1
size: NA
DNA: TGTGCCAGCAGGGTCGACAGGGCGGTCACTGAAGCTTTCTTT
CDR3: CASRVDRAVTEAFF

J: TRBJ2-3
V: TRBV4-1
D: TRBD2
size: NA
DNA: TGCGCCAGCAGCCCCTGGACTAGCGGGGGGGCAGATACGCAGTATTTT
CDR3: CASSPWTSGGADTQYF

J: TRBJ1-4
V: TRBV6-6
D: NA
size: NA
DNA: TGTGCCAGCAGTAGGGTGGGTAATGAAAAACTGTTTTTT
CDR3: CASSRVGNEKLFF

J: TRBJ1-6
V: TRBV30
D: TRBD1
size: NA
DNA: TGTGCCTGGACCGGACAGGGGTCCTATAATTCACCCCTCCACTTT
CDR3: CAWTGQGSYNSPLHF

J: TRBJ2-1
V: TRBV13
D: TRBD2
size: few
DNA: TGTGCCAGCAGCTTATGGGGGACTAAATACAATGAGCAGTTCTTC
CDR3: CASSLWGTKYNEQFF

J: TRBJ1-1
V: TRBV11-2
D: NA
size: NA
DNA: TGTGCCACATCCAGGCTGAGGACTGAAGCTTTCTTT
CDR3: CATSRLRTEAFF

J: TRBJ2-1
V: TRBV9
D: NA
size: NA
DNA: TGTGCCAGCAGCCTGGCAGGCAATGAGCAGTTCTTC
CDR3: CASSLAGNEQFF

J: TRBJ1-4
V: TRBV5-1
D: NA
size: NA
DNA: TGCGCCAGCAGCATGGACACAGGGAGGGAAGAAAAACTGTTTTTT
CDR3: CASSMDTGREEKLFF

J: TRBJ1-4
V: TRBV7-9
D: TRBD1
size: once
DNA: TGTGCCAGCAGCTCTCTCCAGGGGGCGTTTGAAAAACTGTTTTTT
CDR3: CASSSLQGAFEKLFF

J: TRBJ2-1
V: TRBV6-2/TRBV6-3
D: NA
size: few
DNA: TGTGCCAGCAGTAGTACGGAATTCAATGAGCAGTTCTTC
CDR3: CASSSTEFNEQFF

J: TRBJ2-7
V: TRBV24-1
D: TRBD1
size: few
DNA: TGTGCCACCAGTGATTTGCAGAAAGACAGGGGTAGAGAGCAGTACTTC
CDR3: CATSDLQKDRGREQYF

J: TRBJ1-1
V: TRBV28
D: NA
size: NA
DNA: TGTGCCAGCAGTTTAGCCCAGGCAGGGGTAAGAGAAGCTTTCTTT
CDR3: CASSLAQAGVREAFF

J: TRBJ2-1
V: TRBV3-1/TRBV3-2
D: NA
size: NA
DNA: TGTGCCACTCAGAGGGGGGGCTCCTACAATGAGCAGTTCTTC
CDR3: CATQRGGSYNEQFF

J: TRBJ2-7
V: TRBV29-1
D: NA
size: few
DNA: TGCAGCGGGGCAAGTGGGACCTACGAGCAGTACTTC
CDR3: CSGASGTYEQYF

J: TRBJ2-1
V: TRBV14
D: NA
size: NA
DNA: TGTGCCAGCAGCCAAGTACGACGGACCTACAATGAGCAGTTCTTC
CDR3: CASSQVRRTYNEQFF

J: TRBJ1-2
V: TRBV3-1/TRBV3-2
D: NA
size: once
DNA: TGTGCCAGCAGCCTCACAAGGAACCCGAGGTATGGCTACACCTTC
CDR3: CASSLTRNPRYGYTF

J: TRBJ1-3
V: TRBV9
D: NA
size: NA
DNA: TGTGCCAGCAGCGTAAGCTCTGGAAACACCATATATTTT
CDR3: CASSVSSGNTIYF

J: TRBJ2-1
V: TRBV7-9
D: TRBD1
size: NA
DNA: TGTGCCAGCAGCCAGTATCCGGGACAGGGGGGGAATGAGCAGTTCTTC
CDR3: CASSQYPGQGGNEQFF

J: TRBJ1-2
V: TRBV19
D: NA
size: NA
DNA: TGTGCCAGTAGTATAGATCGTTCGACAGCAACGACTTATGGCTACACCTTC
CDR3: CASSIDRSTATTYGYTF

J: TRBJ2-7
V: TRBV29-1
D: NA
size: NA
DNA: TGCAGCGTTGTCGGGGACACCTACGAGCAGTACTTC
CDR3: CSVVGDTYEQYF

J: TRBJ1-5
V: TRBV2
D: NA
size: NA
DNA: TGTGCCAGCGGATCGGAGGGAATCTGGGGTCAGCCCCAGCATTTT
CDR3: CASGSEGIWGQPQHF

J: TRBJ1-6
V: TRBV5-1
D: NA
size: NA
DNA: TGCGCCAGCAGCTTGAGGACAGTCTCCTATAATTCACCCCTCCACTTT
CDR3: CASSLRTVSYNSPLHF

J: TRBJ1-1
V: TRBV7-9
D: NA
size: NA
DNA: TGTGCCAGCAGCTTGACAGGGAACACTGAAGCTTTCTTT
CDR3: CASSLTGNTEAFF

J: TRBJ1-4
V: TRBV2
D: TRBD1
size: NA
DNA: TGTGCCAGCAAAACAGGGGGCAGCGGTGGTGAAAAACTGTTTTTT
CDR3: CASKTGGSGGEKLFF

J: TRBJ2-1
V: TRBV19
D: NA
size: NA
DNA: TGTGCCAGTAGTCTCAAGTACAATGAGCAGTTCTTC
CDR3: CASSLKYNEQFF

J: TRBJ2-5
V: TRBV6-2/TRBV6-3
D: TRBD1
size: NA
DNA: TGTGCCAGCAGTGACGGGACAGGGGGTCTAGAGACCCAGTACTTC
CDR3: CASSDGTGGLETQYF

J: TRBJ2-7
V: TRBV7-9
D: TRBD1
size: few
DNA: TGTGCCAGCAGCTCCGGGACAGGGGGATACGAGCAGTACTTC
CDR3: CASSSGTGGYEQYF

J: TRBJ2-3
V: TRBV27
D: NA
size: NA
DNA: TGTGCCAGCACCAACGTGGGCTCCCCAGATACGCAGTATTTT
CDR3: CASTNVGSPDTQYF

J: TRBJ1-5
V: TRBV28
D: NA
size: NA
DNA: TGTGCCAGCAATCGGGGGAGGAATCAGCCCCAGCATTTT
CDR3: CASNRGRNQPQHF

J: TRBJ1-5
V: TRBV30
D: NA
size: few
DNA: TGTGCCACCTCAAGGGGGAGCAATCAGCCCCAGCATTTT
CDR3: CATSRGSNQPQHF

J: TRBJ2-1
V: TRBV27
D: NA
size: NA
DNA: TGTGCCAGCAGTACCCGGGCCCCTCATGAGCAGTTCTTC
CDR3: CASSTRAPHEQFF

J: TRBJ2-3
V: TRBV19
D: NA
size: NA
DNA: TGTGCCAGTAGCAGAACGACCCATAAAGATACGCAGTATTTT
CDR3: CASSRTTHKDTQYF

J: TRBJ2-5
V: TRBV12-3/TRBV12-4
D: TRBD2
size: NA
DNA: TGTGCCAGCAAGCGGGGCCGAGAGACCCAGTACTTC
CDR3: CASKRGRETQYF

J: TRBJ2-7
V: TRBV18
D: NA
size: NA
DNA: TGTGCCAGCTCACCATGGGACTCCCCCTACGAGCAGTACTTC
CDR3: CASSPWDSPYEQYF

J: TRBJ1-5
V: TRBV24-1
D: NA
size: NA
DNA: TGTGCCACCAGTGACCCCACTTGGGGTAACGATCAGCCCCAGCATTTT
CDR3: CATSDPTWGNDQPQHF

J: TRBJ2-7
V: TRBV24-1
D: NA
size: NA
DNA: TGTGCCACCAGTGACCCCCTGCTGGAGCAGTACTTC
CDR3: CATSDPLLEQYF

J: TRBJ1-3
V: TRBV6-5
D: NA
size: NA
DNA: TGTGCCCGAGAGCGCGGTCCCGGAAACACCATATATTTT
CDR3: CARERGPGNTIYF

J: TRBJ1-4
V: TRBV9
D: NA
size: NA
DNA: TGTGCCAGCAGCCTAGACGACAGGTTTAATGAAAAACTGTTTTTT
CDR3: CASSLDDRFNEKLFF

J: TRBJ1-1
V: TRBV10-1
D: NA
size: NA
DNA: TGCGCCAGCAGCGCATCCTACACCACTGAAGCTTTCTTT
CDR3: CASSASYTTEAFF

J: TRBJ1-1
V: TRBV18
D: NA
size: once
DNA: TGTGCCAGCTCACCTATGCTCGTGGGGCCGAACACTGAAGCTTTCTTT
CDR3: CASSPMLVGPNTEAFF

J: TRBJ1-1
V: TRBV21-1
D: NA
size: few
DNA: TGTGCCAGCAGCAAAGCGCAGGGAATGCGGACCACTGAAGCTTTCTTT
CDR3: CASSKAQGMRTTEAFF